These 11 T cell receptor beta chains share one sample of origin, sequenced in a study of cytotoxic CD8 clonotypes in ibrutinib-treated CLL. Assay: immunoSEQ multiplex PCR; the TCRdb copy retains only in-frame clones and omits some. The sample gives some 200,000 clones, 70% to 75% of which show up once; roughly 6.4% is in the top ten. The sequencing used PBMCs, collected after 12 months of ibrutinib treatment. The receptors derive from a human donor with chronic lymphocytic leukemia.

The gene calls are TRBV10-3 and TRBJ1-5, with a tentative D call TRBD1 (6 bases). V lost 3 bases and J 3 bases, leaving 12 bases between the germline ends. The length of the CDR3 is 15 residues. Germline lookup yields CDR1 ENHRY and CDR2 SYGVKD. The CDR3 DNA follows: TGTGCCATCAGTGAAGGTCAGGGGATCAATCAGCCCCAGCATTTT. This gives the protein CAISEGQGINQPQHF.

The genes are TRBV6-6 and TRBJ2-1; D assignment may be TRBD1 or TRBD2 (5 bases each). V lost 6 bases and J 0 bases, leaving 12 bases between the germline ends. CDR1 MNHNY and CDR2 SVGAGI come from the germline V gene (reference sequence). The CDR3 runs to 15 residues. CDR3 DNA sequence: TGTGCCAGCAGAGGGGAGTCACGCTCCTACAATGAGCAGTTCTTC. It specifies CASRGESRSYNEQFF.

The chain joins TRBV5-1 to TRBJ2-1; D gene ambiguous. The ends were cut back, 1 base at V and 2 bases at J, with 10 bases in the middle. The germline V gene encodes CDR1 SGHRS and CDR2 YFSETQ. The CDR3 is 15 residues long. The CDR3 DNA is TGCGCCAGCAGCTTGTCCTACAAAACCTACAATGAGCAGTTCTTC. This gives the protein CASSLSYKTYNEQFF.

The gene calls are TRBV18 and TRBJ1-1, with a weak D call TRBD1 (5 bases). The V gene lost 2 bases and the J gene lost 3 bases, with 16 bases spanning the gap. This CDR3 comprises 16 residues. CDR1 and CDR2 (germline): KGHSH, LQKENI. CDR3 sequence: CASSPGADKVYTEAFF. The CDR3 DNA follows: TGTGCCAGCTCACCAGGGGCAGATAAGGTCTACACTGAAGCTTTCTTT.

The chain employs TRBV6-1 and TRBJ2-3; D is ambiguous. V shed 6 bases and J shed 0 bases, with 10 bases lying between them. CDR3 size: 14 residues. Per the germline V gene, CDR1 is MNHNS and CDR2 is SASEGT. DNA for the CDR3: TGTGCCAGCAGGGTCACCGAGAGCACAGATACGCAGTATTTT. Translated, it gives CASRVTESTDTQYF.

The DNA for the CDR3 is TGTGCCAGCAGCTTGGGTAGGCTAAATCAGCCCCAGCATTTT. Protein sequence: CASSLGRLNQPQHF. The V and J genes are TRBV5-6 and TRBJ1-5; D gene ambiguous. V shed 0 bases and J shed 4 bases, with 8 bases lying between them. The germline gives CDR1 SGHDT, CDR2 YYEEEE. This CDR3 spans 14 amino acids.

This clone occurred a few times. This rearrangement joins TRBV29-1 to TRBJ1-1, with a tentative D call TRBD1 (5 bases). Trimming removed 3 bases at V and 6 bases at J, with 5 bases between. The CDR3 loop spans 10 amino acids. Germline lookup yields CDR1 SQVTM and CDR2 ANQGSEA. The CDR3 loop is CSVEGAEAFF. The CDR3 DNA reads as TGCAGCGTTGAGGGGGCTGAAGCTTTCTTT.

The rearrangement uses TRBV6-5 and TRBJ2-2; unclear D gene. The CDR3 is 13 amino acids. V lost 5 bases and J lost 5, with 9 bases in between. Germline CDR1 MNHEY, CDR2 SVGAGI. The CDR3 protein is CASSITETGELFF. For the CDR3, the DNA is TGTGCCAGCAGTATCACAGAAACCGGGGAGCTGTTTTTT.

The rearrangement joins TRBV28 to TRBJ2-7, with D maybe TRBD2 (5 bases). The CDR3 length is 13 residues. The germline V gene encodes CDR1 MDHEN and CDR2 SYDVKM. The ends were cut back, 1 base at V and 2 bases at J, with 6 bases in the middle. The CDR3 loop is CASSLLGAYEQYF. The CDR3 region has the DNA TGTGCCAGCAGTTTATTGGGAGCCTACGAGCAGTACTTC.

J is TRBJ1-6 and V is TRBV19; the D gene is possibly TRBD1 (5 bases). V was shortened by 5 bases and J by 7 bases, with 6 bases between the two germline ends. Germline lookup yields CDR1 LNHDA and CDR2 SQIVND (reference sequence). CDR3 size: 12 residues. CDR3: CASSHRNSPLHF. The CDR3 DNA is TGTGCCAGTAGTCACAGGAATTCACCCCTCCACTTT.

The chain employs TRBV5-4 and TRBJ2-1; D might be TRBD2 (5 bases). Trimming left V 4 bases short and J 5 bases short, with 22 bases between. Germline V lookup: CDR1 SGHNT, CDR2 YYREEE (reference sequence). This CDR3 is built from 17 residues. The DNA for the CDR3 is TGTGCCAGCAGCCCGGGAAATCAGCAGCCACCGGACAATGAGCAGTTCTTC. It codes for CASSPGNQQPPDNEQFF.